This T cell receptor beta chain was found in a study of OX40 agonist ivuxolimab in advanced cancers. CDR3 length: 15 amino acids. The V gene's germline CDR1 is SGHKS and CDR2 YYEKEE (reference sequence). With 0 bases clipped from V and 3 bases from J, the junction kept 3 bases outside the gene matches. The table came from immunoSEQ multiplex PCR; TCRdb's copy has only in-frame clones and leaves some out. The table lists around 31,000 clones, 75% to 95% of them singletons, with 4.8% in the top ten. Sample: CD4+ or CD8+ T cells sorted from blood, taken in a trial of the OX40 agonist ivuxolimab. The clonotype comes from an adult with an advanced solid tumor such as melanoma, head and neck, liver or kidney cancer. The gene calls are TRBV5-5 and TRBJ2-7; 10 bases are a match to TRBD1. The CDR3 region is CASSLEWTGGYEQYF. The CDR3 DNA is TGTGCCAGCAGCTTGGAATGGACAGGGGGCTACGAGCAGTACTTC.